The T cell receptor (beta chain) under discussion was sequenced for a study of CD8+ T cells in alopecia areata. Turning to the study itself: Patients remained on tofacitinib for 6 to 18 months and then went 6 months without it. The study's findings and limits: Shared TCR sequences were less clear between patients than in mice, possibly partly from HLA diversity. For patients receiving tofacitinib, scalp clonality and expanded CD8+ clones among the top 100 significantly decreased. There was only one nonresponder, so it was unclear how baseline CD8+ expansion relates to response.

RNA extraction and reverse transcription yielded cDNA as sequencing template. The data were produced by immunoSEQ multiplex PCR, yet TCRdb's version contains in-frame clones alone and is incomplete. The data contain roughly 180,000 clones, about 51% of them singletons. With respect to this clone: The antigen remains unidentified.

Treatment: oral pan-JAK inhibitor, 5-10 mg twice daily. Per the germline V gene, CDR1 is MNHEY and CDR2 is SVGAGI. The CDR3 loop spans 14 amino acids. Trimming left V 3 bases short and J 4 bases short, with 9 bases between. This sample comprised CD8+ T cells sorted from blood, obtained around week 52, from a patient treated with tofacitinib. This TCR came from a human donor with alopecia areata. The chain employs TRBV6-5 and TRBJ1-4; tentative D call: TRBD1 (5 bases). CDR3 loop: CASSYRDGNEKLFF. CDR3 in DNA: TGTGCCAGCAGTTATCGGGACGGTAATGAAAAACTGTTTTTT.